The source of this T cell receptor (beta chain) is a study of CD8 T cells in Susac syndrome. This clonotype was observed a handful of times. Its antigen is not known. Random hexamers were used to reverse transcribe an amount of about 0.45 to 1 ug RNA. The method of amplification for TCR beta CDR3 was immunoSEQ multiplex PCR, covering 54 Vbeta and 13 Jbeta. Via MiXCR, TCRdb re-called the immunoSEQ multiplex PCR reads, giving one row per CDR3 protein. The sample shows around 280,000 distinct CDR3 sequences, about 85% of them seen only once. Study results and limitations: As the study acknowledged, the number of individuals who were part of its TCR sequencing and HLA analysis was relatively small.

The sequenced target, TCR beta, came from blood CD8+ and CD4+ T cells. Purification of the CD8+ and CD4+ T cells relied on negative isolation, and TEMRA cells underwent FACS enrichment. Germline loops: CDR1 MNHEY, CDR2 SVGAGI. Trimming left V 2 bases short and J 3 bases short, with 5 bases between. CDR3 size: 12 residues. The V and J genes are TRBV6-5 and TRBJ2-7; D is undetermined. The sample taken for sequencing was CD8+ T cells from PBMCs. This clonotype was sampled from a human donor with multiple sclerosis. CDR3 residues: CASSYDLYEQYF. CDR3 DNA sequence: TGTGCCAGCAGTTACGATCTCTACGAGCAGTACTTC.